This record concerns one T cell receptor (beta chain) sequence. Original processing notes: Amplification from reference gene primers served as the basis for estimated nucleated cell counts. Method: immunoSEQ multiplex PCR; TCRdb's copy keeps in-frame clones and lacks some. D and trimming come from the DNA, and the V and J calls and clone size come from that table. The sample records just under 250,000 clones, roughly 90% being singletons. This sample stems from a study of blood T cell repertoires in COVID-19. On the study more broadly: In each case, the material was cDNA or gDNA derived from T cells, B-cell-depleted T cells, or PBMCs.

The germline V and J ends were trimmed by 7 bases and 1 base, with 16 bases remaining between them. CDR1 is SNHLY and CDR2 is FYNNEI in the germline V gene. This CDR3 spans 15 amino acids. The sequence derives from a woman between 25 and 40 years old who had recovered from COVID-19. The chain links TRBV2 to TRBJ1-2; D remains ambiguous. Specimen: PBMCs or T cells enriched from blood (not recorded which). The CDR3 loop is CASTRWLPLNYGYTF. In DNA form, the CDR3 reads TGTGCCAGCACCCGCTGGCTCCCTCTTAACTATGGCTACACCTTC.